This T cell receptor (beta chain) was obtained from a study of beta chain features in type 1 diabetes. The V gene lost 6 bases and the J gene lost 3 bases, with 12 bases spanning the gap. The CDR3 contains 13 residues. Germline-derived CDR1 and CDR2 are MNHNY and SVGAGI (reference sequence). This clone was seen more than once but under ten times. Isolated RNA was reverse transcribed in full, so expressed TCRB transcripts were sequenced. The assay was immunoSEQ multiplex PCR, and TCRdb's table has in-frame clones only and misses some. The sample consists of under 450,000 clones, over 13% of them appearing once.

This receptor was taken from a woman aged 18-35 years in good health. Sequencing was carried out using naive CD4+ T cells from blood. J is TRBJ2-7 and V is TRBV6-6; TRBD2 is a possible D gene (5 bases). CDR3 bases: TGTGCCAGCAGCTCTACCGGACTCTACGAGCAGTACTTC. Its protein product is CASSSTGLYEQYF.